This T cell receptor (beta chain) was identified in a study of shared clonotypes between healthy human individuals (dated by TCRdb to about 2020). In terms of the full investigation: A few men and two women, aged 18 to 49 years, made up the cohort. To increase sequencing depth and limit assay-specific biases, TCR repertoire library preparation and sequencing were carried out by different laboratories using diverse techniques. Per donor, leukapheresis produced somewhere between about 0.8 and 9.5 billion PBMCs. Blood TCR repertoires of a handful of healthy adults were deeply sequenced to estimate repertoire size and the extent of clonotype sharing between individuals. For each donor, CD4 naive and CD4 memory were each given three plates, CD8 naive was given two plates, and CD8 memory was given one plate. Broader findings and caveats from the paper: Sampling was limited to blood, and TCR repertoires in tissue likely differ from TCR repertoires in blood. Rarefaction of sorted-subset datasets indicated incomplete sequencing despite the large sequencing depth. When several donors were compared, the shared fraction of clonotypes was around 4.6% for naive CD4, 3.5% to 4% for naive CD8, 2.3% for memory CD4, and 0.3% to 0.5% for memory CD8. Based on pairwise subsampling, the degree of clonotype sharing among donors was expected to be affected by sequencing depth. Estimated clonotype richness was generally larger for naive than for memory subsets. The small number of donors limited the genetic and exposure-history diversity represented. Clonotypes shared by all four sorted-subset donors showed higher generation probabilities than non-shared clonotypes.

As for this clone: The clone's antigen remains unknown. No base qualities exist here, and no much larger clone lies one base off it.

Using the deep immunoSEQ assay, TCR CDR3 regions were amplified from genomic DNA by multiplex PCR. Extracted genomic DNA from each cell subset was spread evenly across all wells of several immunoSEQ 96-well plates, with each plate serving as a replicate. For sorted subsets, approximately 200 ng of genomic DNA, equivalent to 25,000 to 35,000 T cell genomes, went into each replicate PCR. Purified libraries were measured with a Qubit 3.0 fluorometer, size-checked on a Bioanalyzer 2100, and measured again with the KAPA Library Quantification kit. A separate single-read 150-cycle Illumina NextSeq 550 flow cell was used to sequence each immunoSEQ 96-well plate. The study's processing was this. Because the immunoSEQ output held only junctional sequences and lacked quality scores, the filtering could not match the filtering applied to full-length reads. To assign V/J genes and CDR3, sequences were annotated against IMGT germline references using PyIR, a Python wrapper for IgBLAST v1.9. Reads were removed for weak V/J assignments (E-value above 1e-6), missing CDR3, stop codons, out-of-frame junctions, or ambiguous translated residues. V3J clonotypes were defined by identical inferred V gene, J gene, and CDR3 amino acid sequence. The percentage overlap between two repertoires was calculated by dividing the number of shared unique clonotypes by the size of the smaller repertoire. Richness of each repertoire was evaluated using RTK rarefaction, the Chao1 estimator, and Recon v2.1 estimates of unobserved clonotypes. OLGA was used to compute generation probabilities for all TCRbeta clonotypes that the gDNA method yielded from four donors. TCRdb retrieved this table from immuneACCESS and kept in-frame rearrangements only. Not all clones are present; in checked studies, unresolved V genes account for under half, and no reason is known for the remainder. Clonal size and the V and J genes are those of that table, whereas D and trimming came from the DNA. For this sample the table gives roughly 2,000,000 clones, of which over 85% were detected only once. The ten biggest clones cover roughly 1.2% of the sample.

V loses 5 bases, J loses 0 bases, and the germline ends lie 10 bases apart. Reading the germline V gene gives CDR1 SGHRS and CDR2 YFSETQ. There are 14 amino acids in the CDR3, from cysteine to phenylalanine inclusive. Only the CDR3 DNA stays, 42 bases, in frame from base 1. CD8 naive samples were obtained by positive selection for CCR7 among CD45RO-negative cells, yielding a CD45RA+CCR7+ population from which TemRA cells were excluded. The donors were healthy, HIV-negative adults with no recently reported acute infections or vaccinations. Every donor was a Caucasian adult living in Nashville, Tennessee, USA. After blood collection by leukapheresis, PBMCs were isolated using Ficoll-Histopaque density gradient centrifugation and then cryopreserved in the vapor phase of liquid nitrogen. Analytical flow cytometry was used to check the purity and quantity of every magnetically sorted T cell population. Genomic DNA was isolated from each sorted fraction and quantified by UV absorbance on a Nanodrop 2000c.

The TCR comes from a man younger than 30 in good health. The chain joins TRBV5-1 to TRBJ2-3; a tentative D match to TRBD1 spans 5 bases. The material sequenced was naive CD8+ T cells sorted from blood. Sample cell subset or site, as interpreted from the label and publication: CD45RA+CCR7+. The sequenced DNA: TGCGCCAGCAGAGCAGACAGCAGCACAGATACGCAGTATTTT. Translation gives CASRADSSTDTQYF.